This entry lists 15 T cell receptor beta chains sequenced from one sample in a study of post-analysis software for immune sequencing data. Regarding the study as a whole: Five TRBV segments, including TRBV5-6, TRBV5-1 and TRBV20-1, were more frequent in patients than controls.

What these receptors recognize is not known. Unique molecular identifiers were present in the TCR beta cDNA libraries. A single record per CDR3 protein comes from TCRdb applying MiXCR to the PCR reads. Of 450,000 to 650,000 distinct CDR3 sequences in the sample, roughly 45% were seen once. Sequenced input: blood. The receptors originated from a girl aged 5-17 years with multiple sclerosis.

The rearrangement uses TRBV12-3 or TRBV12-4 and TRBJ2-7; possible D gene TRBD2, 6 bases. Trimming removed 6 bases at V and 0 bases at J, with 18 bases between. This CDR3 spans 16 amino acids. For the CDR3, the DNA is TGTGCCAGCAGACGACGGGGCGGGATAAGCTCCTACGAGCAGTACTTC. Translated, it gives CASRRRGGISSYEQYF.

This chain connects TRBV20-1 to TRBJ2-3, with TRBD1 matching 9 bases. With V trimmed by 5 bases and J by 7 bases, 10 bases remained unmatched. CDR1 DFQATT and CDR2 SNEGSKA come from the germline V gene (reference sequence). The CDR3 sequence is 14 residues long. The CDR3 nucleotides read TGCAGTGCTTTTCTGGGACAGGGTGGGAATACGCAGTATTTT. This translates into CSAFLGQGGNTQYF.

The J gene is TRBJ1-1, the V gene TRBV13; 8 bases line up with TRBD1. V lost 5 bases and J lost 0; bases outside the gene matches: 5. The CDR3 sequence is 15 residues long. Germline values: CDR1 PRHDT, CDR2 FYEKMQ (reference sequence). The CDR3 reads CASSPGQVMNTEAFF. Written as DNA, the CDR3 is TGTGCCAGCAGCCCGGGACAGGTTATGAACACTGAAGCTTTCTTT.

This clonotype has only a few counts. V gene TRBV6-5 combines with J gene TRBJ2-1; 7 nucleotides match TRBD1. This CDR3 has 15 amino acids. With V trimmed by 4 bases and J by 6 bases, 9 bases remained unmatched. The germline gives CDR1 MNHEY, CDR2 SVGAGI. The CDR3 region has the DNA TGTGCCAGCAGTTGGACGCCCGGGACAGCCAATGAGCAGTTCTTC. It yields the protein CASSWTPGTANEQFF.

The sample holds a few counts of this clonotype. The chain joins TRBV20-1 to TRBJ2-7; perhaps TRBD2 as D (5 bases). The CDR3 loop spans 13 amino acids. Germline V gives CDR1 DFQATT, CDR2 SNEGSKA (reference sequence). V shed 4 bases and J shed 4 bases, with 14 bases lying between them. The CDR3, as DNA: TGCAGTGCTAAAGCCGGAGGCTTTTACGAGCAGTACTTC. Amino acids: CSAKAGGFYEQYF.

The chain links TRBV5-1 to TRBJ2-5; D is uncertain. The CDR3 has 14 amino acids. Germline assignment: CDR1 SGHRS and CDR2 YFSETQ. The germline V and J ends were trimmed by 0 bases and 4 bases, with 10 bases remaining between them. In DNA form, the CDR3 reads TGCGCCAGCAGCTTGGGACAAAACGCAGAGACCCAGTACTTC. This codes for CASSLGQNAETQYF. The full variable domain, its missing parts supplied by reference TRBV5-1 and TRBJ2-5, is KAGVTQTPRYLIKTRGQQVTLSCSPISGHRSVSWYQQTPGQGLQFLFEYFSETQRNKGNFPGRFSGRQFSNSRSEMNVSTLELGDSALYLCASSLGQNAETQYFGPGTRLLVL.

Only one count was recorded for this clonotype. CDR3 loop: CASSFYRGQETQYF. As DNA, the CDR3 is TGTGCCAGCAGTTTCTACAGGGGGCAGGAGACCCAGTACTTC. The V call is TRBV27, the J call TRBJ2-5; 9 bases line up with TRBD1. CDR3 length equals 14 residues. The germline V gene has CDR1 MNHEY and CDR2 SMNVEV (reference sequence). The trim removed 3 bases at V and 5 bases at J, leaving 4 bases unmatched.

The V and J genes are TRBV27 and TRBJ2-7, with 7 positions matching TRBD1. CDR1 and CDR2 (germline): MNHEY, SMNVEV (reference sequence). This CDR3 spans 14 amino acids. J gave up 3 bases and V 2 bases, and 4 bases lay outside the gene matches. The CDR3 spells CASSLETGHYEQYF. Written as DNA, the CDR3 is TGTGCCAGCAGTTTAGAGACAGGGCACTACGAGCAGTACTTC.

The rearrangement links TRBV20-1 to TRBJ2-7, with 9 bases fitting TRBD1. Per the germline V gene, CDR1 is DFQATT and CDR2 is SNEGSKA (reference sequence). This CDR3 has 13 residues. Germline trimming cut 3 bases from V and 3 bases from J; bases unmatched to any gene: 3. This CDR3 reads CSARRDRVYEQYF. CDR3 nucleotide sequence: TGCAGTGCTAGGAGGGACAGGGTCTACGAGCAGTACTTC.

The chain employs TRBV11-1 and TRBJ2-1; 11 nucleotides line up with TRBD2. This CDR3 is 21 amino acids long. CDR1 and CDR2 from the germline V gene are SGHAT and FQDESV (reference sequence). V gave up 5 bases and J gave up 6 bases; unmatched junction bases: 24. CDR3 amino acids: CASSRDLTAGLAAPSSNEQFF. CDR3 nucleotide sequence: TGTGCCAGCAGCCGGGACTTGACAGCGGGACTAGCGGCCCCCAGCTCCAATGAGCAGTTCTTC.

This clonotype was seen a handful of times. J is TRBJ2-1 and V is TRBV27, with 14 bases matching TRBD2. The J segment lost 2 bases and the V segment lost 0 bases, leaving 3 bases of the junction unmatched. The CDR3 is 18 amino acids. Germline V gene data show CDR1 as MNHEY and CDR2 as SMNVEV (reference sequence). The CDR3 loop is CASSLSTSGRGPYNEQFF. CDR3 in DNA: TGTGCCAGCAGTTTATCGACTAGCGGGAGGGGGCCCTACAATGAGCAGTTCTTC.

Note on this clonotype: A read error may account for a junction end that differs from germline. The chain carries TRBV24-1 and TRBJ2-3, with D possibly being TRBD1 (5 bases). Germline V gene sequence: CDR1 KGHDR, CDR2 SFDVKD. The CDR3 runs to 15 residues. Here the CDR3 reads CATSDPYGATDTQYF. CDR3 bases: TGCGCCACCAGTGATCCCTATGGGGCCACAGATACGCAGTATTTT.

DNA of the CDR3: TGCAGTGCTAGTTATGTGCAGGGGGCGAACATTCAGTACTTC. Its protein is CSASYVQGANIQYF. The chain employs TRBV20-1 and TRBJ2-4; 8 bases fit TRBD1. In germline, CDR1 is DFQATT, CDR2 SNEGSKA (reference sequence). V lost 3 bases to trimming and J lost 7 bases; unmatched junction nucleotides: 8. The CDR3 runs to 14 residues.

V is TRBV29-1 and J is TRBJ2-5; 9 nucleotides match TRBD1. V trimming: 3 bases; J trimming: 11 bases; junction bases outside the gene matches: 10. Germline assignment: CDR1 SQVTM and CDR2 ANQGSEA. CDR3 length equals 13 residues. The CDR3 loop reads CSVDNRGRNEQYF. The CDR3 bases are TGCAGCGTTGATAACAGGGGGCGGAATGAGCAGTACTTC.

This clonotype appeared a few times. This chain uses TRBV5-1 with TRBJ2-1, with D possibly TRBD2 on 7 matching bases. Trimming took 2 bases from V and 6 from J, leaving 12 bases between them. CDR3 length equals 14 residues. CDR1 is SGHRS and CDR2 is YFSETQ in the germline V gene. The CDR3 sequence: CASSFPGGRNEQFF. CDR3 nucleotide sequence: TGCGCCAGCAGCTTCCCCGGGGGGCGCAATGAGCAGTTCTTC. The full variable domain, in which reference TRBV5-1 and TRBJ2-1 provide the parts outside the CDR3, is KAGVTQTPRYLIKTRGQQVTLSCSPISGHRSVSWYQQTPGQGLQFLFEYFSETQRNKGNFPGRFSGRQFSNSRSEMNVSTLELGDSALYLCASSFPGGRNEQFFGPGTRLTVL.